This T cell receptor (beta chain) was captured in a study of cytomegalovirus exposure and HLA in healthy donors (dated by TCRdb to 2016 to 2017). Concerning the study at large: According to a later analysis, one platform produced both the approximately 110 validation repertoires and the 550 to 800 repertoires of the first cohort. The aim of the study was to test whether cataloging public T cell receptors could identify signatures of past pathogen exposure. Besides the first cohort of around 670 subjects, a separate validation cohort made up of over 95 different subjects was used. To predict cytomegalovirus infection status, the study brought together high-throughput TCR immunosequencing, statistical association of individual TCRs with disease status, and machine learning. Findings and caveats that apply to the study as a whole: Across donors, most TCR sequences were observed very rarely, whereas some public TCRs were present in many individuals. The study listed approximately 150 TCR beta chains as associated with cytomegalovirus. In both the original and validation cohorts, the classifier was reported to diagnose cytomegalovirus status with high specificity and sensitivity. A later analysis had no HLA typing for the validation cohort, so co-occurrence there was scored across all 120 repertoires. It was suggested by the authors that the approach could potentially be generalized to other disease states and immunological phenotypes. In a later analysis, TCRs clustered in the first cohort were found to also tend to co-occur in the roughly 130 validation repertoires, with 94% of cluster scores above 0. A few of the identified cytomegalovirus-associated TCR beta chains were confirmed in vitro to be specific for cytomegalovirus antigens.

From a lookup of the germline V gene, CDR1 and CDR2 are MDHEN and SYDVKM. The CDR3 measures 14 amino acids from cysteine to phenylalanine. Solely the CDR3 DNA is kept, with 42 bases framed from the first base. V trim: 5 bases; J trim: 4 bases; unmatched bases: 8. Separate from the approximately 730-subject first cohort, the validation cohort of roughly 110 subjects was the group to which the donors belonged. With regard to this clone: Its cognate antigen has yet to be identified. Base qualities are not at hand, and no much larger clone is one base apart. Other DNA sequences from this sample encode an identical CDR3 as well.

Preparation of the library involved the immunoSEQ multiplex PCR assay. The paper's processing steps were these. A statistical classification framework was built for diagnosing cytomegalovirus status from the catalog of TCR beta chain sequences. Entries here come from immuneACCESS through TCRdb and include only in-frame sequences with V and J called. Some clones fail to appear in such tables; in the studies checked, an unresolved V gene covers under half of the shortfall, and the cause of the remainder is unknown. The V and J calls and clone size were taken over from that table, and D and trimming were inferred from the DNA. The table for this sample lists hundreds of thousands of clones; 90% of them were counted only once. The biggest ten clones account for around 3.1% of the sample.

Rearrangement joined TRBV28 to TRBJ2-7, with 7 bases aligning to TRBD1. The source is a young woman in good health and CMV-seronegative. Sequenced input: PBMCs. The CDR3 region reads CASSIRQGQYEQYF. At the DNA level, the sequence is TGTGCCAGCAGTATAAGACAGGGCCAATACGAGCAGTACTTC.